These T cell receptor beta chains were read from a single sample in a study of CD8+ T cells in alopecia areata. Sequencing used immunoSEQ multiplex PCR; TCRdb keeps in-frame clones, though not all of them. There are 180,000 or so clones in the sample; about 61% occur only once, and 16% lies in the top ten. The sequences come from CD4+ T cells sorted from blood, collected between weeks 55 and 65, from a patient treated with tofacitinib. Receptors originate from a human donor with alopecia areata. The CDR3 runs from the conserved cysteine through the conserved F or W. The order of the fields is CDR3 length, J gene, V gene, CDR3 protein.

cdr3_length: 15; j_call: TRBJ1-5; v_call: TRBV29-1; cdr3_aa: CSVVVGDRRSGPQHF
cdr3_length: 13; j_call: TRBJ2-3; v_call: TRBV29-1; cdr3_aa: CSVEVYYPDTQYF
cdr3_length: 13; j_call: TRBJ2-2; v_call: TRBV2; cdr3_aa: CASSADSTGELFF
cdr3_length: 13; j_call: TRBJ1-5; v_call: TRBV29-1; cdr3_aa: CSVTDRGSQPQHF
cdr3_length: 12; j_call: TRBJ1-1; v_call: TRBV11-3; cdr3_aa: CASSTTGFEAFF
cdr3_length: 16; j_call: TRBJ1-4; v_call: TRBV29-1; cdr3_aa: CSAIDRQGSTNEKLFF
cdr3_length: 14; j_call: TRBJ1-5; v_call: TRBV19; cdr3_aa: CASSSRQVTQPQHF
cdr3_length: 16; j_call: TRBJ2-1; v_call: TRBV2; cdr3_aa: CASSVERDDDHGEQFF
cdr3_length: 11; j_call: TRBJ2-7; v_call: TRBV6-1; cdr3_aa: CASRSIVEQYF
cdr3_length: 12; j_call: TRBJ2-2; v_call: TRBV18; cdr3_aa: CASSHDTGELFF
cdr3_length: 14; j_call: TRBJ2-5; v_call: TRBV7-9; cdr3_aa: CASSFRRGQETQYF
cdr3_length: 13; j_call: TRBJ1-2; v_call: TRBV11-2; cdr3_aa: CASSPQGGGGYTF
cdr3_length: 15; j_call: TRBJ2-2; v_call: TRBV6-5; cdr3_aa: CASSYQPTSPGELFF
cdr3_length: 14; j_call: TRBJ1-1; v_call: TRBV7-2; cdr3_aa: CASTSAVNPRGAFF
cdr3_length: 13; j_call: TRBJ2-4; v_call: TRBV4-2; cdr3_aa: CASSQDLVNIQYF
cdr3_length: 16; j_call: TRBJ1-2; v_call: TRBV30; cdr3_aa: CAWSPKGLDPMKGYTF
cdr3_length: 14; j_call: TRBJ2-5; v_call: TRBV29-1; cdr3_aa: CSGAQGGHQETQYF